This entry describes one T cell receptor (beta chain). Antigen unknown. V shed 5 bases and J shed 7 bases, with 16 bases lying between them. The CDR3 spans 14 residues. Germline CDR1 and CDR2: SEHNR and FQNEAQ (reference sequence). The sample belongs to a study of radiotherapy plus CTLA-4 blockade in lung cancer. Assay used: immunoSEQ multiplex PCR; TCRdb lists only in-frame clones, some missing. The sample yields around 63,000 clones, 76% seen once. Those patients who had chemo-refractory metastatic non-small-cell lung cancer were given focal radiation along with CTLA-4 blockade through ipilimumab. The study, taken as a whole, reports: After treatment with radiotherapy plus ipilimumab, TCR clones that came from the tumor expanded in blood.

The chain couples TRBV7-9 to TRBJ2-3, with a tentative D call TRBD1 (6 bases). The source was peripheral blood, collected from a patient treated with radiotherapy plus ipilimumab. The source of this sequence is a human donor with non-small cell lung cancer whose response to radiotherapy plus ipilimumab could not be evaluated. Some clones in this sample may be carry-over from other donors' samples. CDR3 loop: CASSPSSGEYTQYF. In DNA form, the CDR3 reads TGTGCCAGCAGCCCTTCCTCAGGGGAGTATACGCAGTATTTT.